The rows below give T cell receptor beta chains drawn from one sample of a study of blood T cell repertoires in COVID-19. Assay used: immunoSEQ multiplex PCR; TCRdb lists only in-frame clones, some missing. Among more than 200,000 clones listed, 80% were seen once. Input material: PBMCs or T cells enriched from blood (not recorded which). These receptors came from a man aged 30 to 45 with acute COVID-19. CDR3s leave out the opening cysteine and the closing phenylalanine or tryptophan. Fields, in order: clone size, J gene, V gene, CDR3 protein. Clone size is given for some rows only: seen once, a few or many times, or a class if the clone is expanded.

- | TRBJ1-6 | TRBV5-1 | ASSLASADSPLH
- | TRBJ1-2 | TRBV19 | ASNRVLGDGYT
- | TRBJ2-1 | TRBV19 | ASSKPGQGWYNEQF
- | TRBJ2-7 | TRBV6-5 | ASRGLAGPYEQY
once | TRBJ2-2 | TRBV7-3 | ASSPLAGANTGELF
- | TRBJ2-1 | TRBV4-1 | ASSQDYVETAGEF
once | TRBJ1-2 | TRBV19 | ASRTGRLTGPRDYGYT
- | TRBJ1-1 | TRBV2 | ASSEEGGASTEAF
- | TRBJ1-6 | TRBV30 | AWGQGQGNSPLH
- | TRBJ1-4 | TRBV3-1/TRBV3-2 | ASSSRGSSNEKLF
- | TRBJ2-1 | TRBV10-3 | AITPGGSSYNEQF
- | TRBJ2-3 | TRBV10-1 | ASRQGAADTQY
many | TRBJ1-2 | TRBV19 | ASSRQGAQYGYT
- | TRBJ1-1 | TRBV19 | ASSILTGWGTEAF
- | TRBJ1-2 | TRBV18 | ASSPPGQGGYT
- | TRBJ1-1 | TRBV24-1 | ATEYAGTAF
- | TRBJ2-2 | TRBV15 | ATILGTGEASTGELF